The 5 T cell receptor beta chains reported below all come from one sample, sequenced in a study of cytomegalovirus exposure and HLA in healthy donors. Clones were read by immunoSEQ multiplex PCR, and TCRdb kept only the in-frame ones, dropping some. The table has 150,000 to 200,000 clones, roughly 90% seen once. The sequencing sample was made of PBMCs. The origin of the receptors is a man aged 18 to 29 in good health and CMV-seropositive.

The CDR3 region has the DNA TGTGCCAGCAGCTTAACGGCTCTAGCGTTCCAAGGGAATGAGCAGTTCTTC. Translating gives CASSLTALAFQGNEQFF. The V call is TRBV7-3, the J call TRBJ2-1, with a weak D call TRBD2 (6 bases). The V end was cut by 0 bases, the J end by 7 bases, with 19 bases between. Germline V gives CDR1 SGHTA, CDR2 FQGTGA. The CDR3 is made up of 17 amino acids.

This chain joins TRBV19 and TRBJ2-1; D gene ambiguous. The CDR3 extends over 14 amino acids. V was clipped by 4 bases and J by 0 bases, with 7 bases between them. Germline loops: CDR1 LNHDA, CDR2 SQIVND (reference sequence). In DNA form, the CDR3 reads TGTGCCAGTAGTACCTACAGCTCCTACAATGAGCAGTTCTTC. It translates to CASSTYSSYNEQFF.

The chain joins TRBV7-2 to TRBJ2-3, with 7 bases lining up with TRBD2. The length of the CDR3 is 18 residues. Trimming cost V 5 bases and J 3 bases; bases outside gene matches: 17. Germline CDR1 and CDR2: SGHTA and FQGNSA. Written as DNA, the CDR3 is TGTGCCAGCAGCCCTACCTGGGGCGGGAGTTTAGTGACAGATACGCAGTATTTT. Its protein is CASSPTWGGSLVTDTQYF. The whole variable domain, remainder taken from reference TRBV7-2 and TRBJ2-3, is GAGVSQSPSNKVTEKGKDVELRCDPISGHTALYWYRQSLGQGLEFLIYFQGNSAPDKSGLPSDRFSAERTGGSVSTLTIQRTQQEDSAVYLCASSPTWGGSLVTDTQYFGPGTRLTVL.

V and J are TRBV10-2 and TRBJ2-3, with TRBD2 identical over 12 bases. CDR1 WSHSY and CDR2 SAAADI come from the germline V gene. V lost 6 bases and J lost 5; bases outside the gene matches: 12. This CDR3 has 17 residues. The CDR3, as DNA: TGCGCCAGCAGAGGATTCCGGACTAGCGGGGAACTAGATACGCAGTATTTT. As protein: CASRGFRTSGELDTQYF.

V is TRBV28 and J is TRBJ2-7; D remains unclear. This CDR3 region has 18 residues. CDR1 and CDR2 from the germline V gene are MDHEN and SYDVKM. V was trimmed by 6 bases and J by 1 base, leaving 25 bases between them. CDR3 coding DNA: TGTGCCAGCAGAATAAGAACTCAATTAGCCAGTTTTTCCTACGAGCAGTACTTC. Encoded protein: CASRIRTQLASFSYEQYF.